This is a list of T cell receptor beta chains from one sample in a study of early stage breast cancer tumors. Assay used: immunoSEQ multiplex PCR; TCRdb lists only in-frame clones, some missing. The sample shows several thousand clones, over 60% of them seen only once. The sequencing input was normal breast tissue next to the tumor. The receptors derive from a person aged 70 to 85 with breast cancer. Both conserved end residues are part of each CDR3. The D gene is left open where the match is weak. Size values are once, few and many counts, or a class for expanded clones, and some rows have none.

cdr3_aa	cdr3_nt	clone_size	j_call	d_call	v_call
CASSADSNYGYTF	TGTGCCAGCAGCGCGGACAGTAACTATGGCTACACCTTC	-	TRBJ1-2	-	TRBV9
CASSLVGGSPYNEQFF	TGTGCCAGCAGCTTGGTGGGGGGAAGCCCCTACAATGAGCAGTTCTTC	-	TRBJ2-1	-	TRBV5-4
CASSGTRGVGANVLTF	TGTGCCAGCAGTGGAACCAGGGGGGTCGGGGCCAACGTCCTGACTTTC	-	TRBJ2-6	-	TRBV6-6
CASSWRGGADTGELFF	TGTGCCAGCAGCTGGAGGGGGGGCGCGGACACCGGGGAGCTGTTTTTT	-	TRBJ2-2	-	TRBV5-5
CASSLAAAGARKNTQYF	TGTGCCAGCAGCTTAGCAGCAGCGGGAGCTCGAAAGAATACGCAGTATTTT	-	TRBJ2-3	TRBD2	TRBV7-9
CASSEEGGPNVLTF	TGCGCCAGCAGTGAAGAGGGGGGGCCCAACGTCCTGACTTTC	-	TRBJ2-6	-	TRBV10-2
CASSESAGGGNEQFF	TGTGCCAGCTCGGAGTCAGCGGGGGGCGGTAATGAGCAGTTCTTC	-	TRBJ2-1	TRBD2	TRBV7-2
CSVGGPGTEHNEQFF	TGCAGCGTGGGGGGCCCCGGGACAGAACACAATGAGCAGTTCTTC	-	TRBJ2-1	-	TRBV29-1
CATSRDRQPPEQFF	TGTGCCACCAGCAGAGATAGACAACCTCCAGAGCAGTTCTTC	-	TRBJ2-1	-	TRBV15
CASSLRDSSYEQYF	TGCGCCAGCAGCCTCCGGGACAGCTCCTACGAGCAGTACTTC	-	TRBJ2-7	TRBD1	TRBV5-1
CASSEFQGEQFF	TGTGCCAGCAGTGAATTTCAGGGGGAGCAGTTCTTC	-	TRBJ2-1	-	TRBV25-1
CASSDRLAGQETQYF	TGTGCCAGTAGTGACCGGCTAGCGGGCCAAGAGACCCAGTACTTC	few	TRBJ2-5	TRBD2	TRBV19
CASSMVASTDTQYF	TGTGCCAGTAGTATGGTAGCGAGCACAGATACGCAGTATTTT	-	TRBJ2-3	-	TRBV19
CAWSADRWNIQYF	TGTGCCTGGAGCGCGGACAGATGGAACATTCAGTACTTC	-	TRBJ2-4	-	TRBV30
CASSREGGGYEQYF	TGTGCCAGCAGCCGCGAGGGCGGGGGCTACGAGCAGTACTTC	once	TRBJ2-7	TRBD2	TRBV27
CASRVMWGTLNYGYTF	TGCGCCAGCCGCGTTATGTGGGGCACACTTAACTATGGCTACACCTTC	-	TRBJ1-2	-	TRBV5-1
CASSINPPGYGNQPQHF	TGTGCCAGTAGTATAAATCCCCCAGGGTATGGCAATCAGCCCCAGCATTTT	-	TRBJ1-5	-	TRBV19
CASSSGTPYEQYF	TGTGCCAGCTCTAGCGGGACCCCCTACGAGCAGTACTTC	-	TRBJ2-7	TRBD2	TRBV28
CASSHHTGTGAGFYYGYTF	TGTGCCAGCAGCCATCACACCGGGACAGGCGCCGGTTTTTACTATGGCTACACCTTC	-	TRBJ1-2	TRBD1	TRBV7-2
CASSRGDGGTQYF	TGCGCCAGCAGCCGTGGTGACGGGGGTACGCAGTATTTT	once	TRBJ2-3	-	TRBV5-1
CASSLGQGGFTGELFF	TGCGCCAGCAGCCTAGGACAGGGGGGTTTCACCGGGGAGCTGTTTTTT	-	TRBJ2-2	TRBD1	TRBV4-1
CASRVGGNTEAFF	TGTGCCAGCAGAGTGGGGGGTAACACTGAAGCTTTCTTT	-	TRBJ1-1	-	TRBV5-4